This TCR beta chain originates from a study of blood T cell repertoires in COVID-19. Profiled with immunoSEQ multiplex PCR; TCRdb holds only in-frame clones, not every one. The sample holds 85,000 to 120,000 clones; about 87% are singletons and the top ten take around 3%. V was clipped by 0 bases and J by 8 bases, with 13 bases between them. This CDR3 region has 14 residues. CDR1 is WNHNN and CDR2 is SYGVQD in the germline V gene (reference sequence). The chain combines TRBV10-1 with TRBJ1-2, with D maybe TRBD1 (6 bases). The source material was peripheral blood. This TCR was recovered from a man aged 50 to 60 with active or convalescent COVID-19. For the CDR3, the DNA is TGCGCCAGCAGTGAGTCAGCAGGGGCGAGAGGCTACACCTTC. Translated, it gives CASSESAGARGYTF.